Below, 14 T cell receptor beta chains from the same sample are listed, as sequenced in a study of radiotherapy plus CTLA-4 blockade in lung cancer. Profiling relied on immunoSEQ multiplex PCR, and the TCRdb table lists in-frame clones only, not all of them. Of about 78,000 clones listed, around 86% are singletons. The sequences come from peripheral blood, collected from a patient treated with radiotherapy plus ipilimumab. These receptors came from a human donor with non-small cell lung cancer who had stable disease on radiotherapy plus ipilimumab.

This sequence joins TRBV14 and TRBJ2-2, with 8 bases aligning to TRBD1. Germline V gene lookup returns CDR1 SGHDN and CDR2 FVKESK. The CDR3 sequence is 14 residues long. V dropped 4 bases and J dropped 5; count of bases not matched to a gene: 3. The DNA for the CDR3 is TGTGCCAGCAGCCCGAACAGGGGGACCGGGGAGCTGTTTTTT. Translation: CASSPNRGTGELFF.

V gene TRBV6-5 combines with J gene TRBJ1-1; a weak D match, TRBD1 (5 bases). The V and J ends lost 0 bases and 0 bases respectively, with 8 bases between them. This CDR3 is built from 15 residues. Germline V gene lookup returns CDR1 MNHEY and CDR2 SVGAGI. CDR3 sequence reads: CASSYSTAMNTEAFF. As DNA, the CDR3 is TGTGCCAGCAGTTACTCGACAGCGATGAACACTGAAGCTTTCTTT.

CDR3 sequence reads: CASSETGSWGEKLFF. DNA for the CDR3: TGTGCCAGCAGTGAAACGGGGTCGTGGGGTGAAAAACTGTTTTTT. The chain links TRBV6-1 to TRBJ1-4; D gene uncertain. The CDR3 contains 15 residues. The germline gives CDR1 MNHNS, CDR2 SASEGT. V lost 2 bases and J lost 7, with 14 bases in between.

The chain carries TRBV6-1 and TRBJ1-1; D possibly corresponds to TRBD1 (5 bases). Germline CDR1 MNHNS, CDR2 SASEGT. This CDR3 contains 13 residues. Trimming pared 9 bases from V and 4 bases from J, leaving 15 bases between. In DNA form, the CDR3 reads TGTGCCAGTTCCCTGGGTAGGGGCACTGAAGCTTTCTTT. The encoded protein is CASSLGRGTEAFF.

The chain links TRBV7-9 to TRBJ2-5, with 8 bases matching TRBD1. Per the germline V gene, CDR1 is SEHNR and CDR2 is FQNEAQ (reference sequence). With V trimmed by 6 bases and J by 10 bases, 16 bases remained unmatched. The CDR3 sequence is 15 residues long. In DNA form, the CDR3 reads TGTGCCAGCAGTCCTAAGGACAGGGTCGGTGGAGACCAGTACTTC. This gives the protein CASSPKDRVGGDQYF.

The chain uses TRBV6-1 and TRBJ1-1; 7 bases are a match to TRBD1. Germline CDR1 reads MNHNS; CDR2 reads SASEGT. The CDR3 extends over 12 amino acids. V lost 6 bases, J lost 11 bases, and 9 bases stayed unmatched. CDR3: CASRTGASWAFF. CDR3 nucleotide sequence: TGTGCCAGCAGAACAGGGGCCTCTTGGGCTTTCTTT.

CDR3 protein: CASSLGGFWESSSENSPLHF. CDR3 nucleotide sequence: TGTGCCAGCAGTTTAGGAGGGTTTTGGGAATCTTCTAGTGAAAATTCACCCCTCCACTTT. The chain employs TRBV28 and TRBJ1-6; no firm D call. Trimming stripped 2 bases from V and 7 bases from J, with 27 bases between. CDR1 is MDHEN and CDR2 is SYDVKM in the germline V gene. CDR3 length: 20 residues.

The genes are TRBV7-9 and TRBJ1-1; TRBD1 is a possible D gene (5 bases). With 4 bases removed from V and 3 bases from J, the gap between germline ends came to 15 bases. Germline V gives CDR1 SEHNR, CDR2 FQNEAQ (reference sequence). The CDR3 contains 15 residues. The DNA of the CDR3 is TGTGCCAGCAGCTATCAGGGACTCCTTGACACTGAAGCTTTCTTT. Its protein product is CASSYQGLLDTEAFF.

The chain couples TRBV5-4 to TRBJ2-5; D perhaps matches TRBD2 (6 bases). V was cut by 0 bases and J by 4 bases, with 10 bases left in between. Germline V gene data show CDR1 as SGHNT and CDR2 as YYREEE (reference sequence). The CDR3 contains 14 residues. The chain's CDR3 is CASSLGSSVETQYF. CDR3 in DNA: TGTGCCAGCAGCTTGGGGTCTAGCGTAGAGACCCAGTACTTC.

CDR3 DNA sequence: TGTGCCAGCAGCCCAGGGGGAGGGAGCCGGGGCACTGAAGCTTTCTTT. Protein: CASSPGGGSRGTEAFF. The V gene is TRBV11-2, the J gene TRBJ1-1, with 7 bases lining up with TRBD1. Germline trimming cut 5 bases from V and 4 bases from J; bases unmatched to any gene: 13. Germline loops: CDR1 SGHAT, CDR2 FQNNGV. The CDR3 contains 16 residues.

The chain carries TRBV6-1 and TRBJ1-2, with TRBD1 matching over 9 bases. This CDR3 contains 12 residues. The germline V gene encodes CDR1 MNHNS and CDR2 SASEGT. V shed 7 bases and J 6 bases; nucleotides not matched to a gene: 3. CDR3 sequence: CASIQGANGYTF. The DNA for the CDR3 is TGTGCCAGCATACAGGGGGCGAATGGCTACACCTTC.

This clone has just one count. This chain uses TRBV5-6 with TRBJ2-3; no clear D. CDR1 SGHDT and CDR2 YYEEEE come from the germline V gene. The CDR3 is made up of 13 amino acids. Trimming cost V 4 bases and J 2 bases, with 8 bases left between them. The CDR3 DNA reads TGTGCCAGCAGCCCGCCCCTCACAGATACGCAGTATTTT. It encodes CASSPPLTDTQYF.

This chain uses TRBV10-2 with TRBJ2-1; TRBD2 might be the D (5 bases). From germline, CDR1 is WSHSY and CDR2 SAAADI. There are 12 residues in the CDR3. The V end lost 10 bases, the J end lost 6 bases, and 13 bases lay between the germline ends. CDR3 sequence reads: CATRGQFNEQFF. The CDR3 nucleotides are TGCGCCACGAGAGGGCAGTTCAATGAGCAGTTCTTC.

This chain links TRBV10-2 with TRBJ2-1; D unclear. CDR1 is WSHSY and CDR2 is SAAADI in the germline V gene. The CDR3 consists of 11 residues. Trimming removed 6 bases at V and 12 bases at J, with 12 bases between. In DNA form, the CDR3 reads TGCGCCAGCAGAGAGACCGTTGGGCAGTTCTTC. This translates into CASRETVGQFF.